Listed below are T cell receptor beta chains from one sample, sequenced in a study of blood T cells in healthy people across ages. MiXCR, run by TCRdb on the 5' RACE reads, gives a single entry per CDR3 protein. Found here are hundreds of thousands of distinct CDR3 sequences, approximately 29% of them singletons; the top ten hold approximately 15%. Sequences were obtained from blood. Every receptor here comes from an elderly woman in good health. The CDR3 runs from the conserved cysteine through the conserved F or W. The order of the fields is J gene, clone size, V gene, CDR3 protein. Clone size, where shown, is once, few, many, or a class for clones that have expanded.

J gene: TRBJ2-2; clone size: NA; V gene: TRBV12-3/TRBV12-4; CDR3 protein: CASSSDSGGTGELFF
J gene: TRBJ1-2; clone size: few; V gene: TRBV6-2/TRBV6-3; CDR3 protein: CASSRTRLGSPVYTF
J gene: TRBJ2-7; clone size: NA; V gene: TRBV2; CDR3 protein: CASSEAGRGEQYF
J gene: TRBJ1-6; clone size: many; V gene: TRBV6-5; CDR3 protein: CASSYPGQGAPLHF
J gene: TRBJ2-3; clone size: NA; V gene: TRBV29-1; CDR3 protein: CSVNRAGVQGDTQYF
J gene: TRBJ2-1; clone size: many; V gene: TRBV24-1; CDR3 protein: CATSAPGREEQFF
J gene: TRBJ1-1; clone size: NA; V gene: TRBV14; CDR3 protein: CASSRSQIFNTEAFF
J gene: TRBJ2-3; clone size: NA; V gene: TRBV7-3; CDR3 protein: CASSPSGHSTDTQYF
J gene: TRBJ1-1; clone size: NA; V gene: TRBV3-1; CDR3 protein: CASSQEGVVAEAFF
J gene: TRBJ2-7; clone size: NA; V gene: TRBV13; CDR3 protein: CASSLEGVKVDEQYF
J gene: TRBJ2-7; clone size: many; V gene: TRBV5-8; CDR3 protein: CASSLAVWSGEAYEQYF
J gene: TRBJ1-5; clone size: many; V gene: TRBV6-6; CDR3 protein: CASGEDQPQHF
J gene: TRBJ2-7; clone size: few; V gene: TRBV30; CDR3 protein: CAWRNPGASYEQYF
J gene: TRBJ2-5; clone size: NA; V gene: TRBV5-1; CDR3 protein: CASSTTLAGLQETQYF
J gene: TRBJ1-6; clone size: few; V gene: TRBV7-9; CDR3 protein: CASSLDPGQGFRPLHF
J gene: NA; clone size: NA; V gene: TRBV10-3; CDR3 protein: CASSWGTEGEQYF
J gene: TRBJ2-3; clone size: NA; V gene: TRBV29-1; CDR3 protein: CSVASGYTDTQYF
J gene: TRBJ2-2; clone size: few; V gene: TRBV7-2; CDR3 protein: CASNEGNAGELFF
J gene: TRBJ1-6; clone size: many; V gene: TRBV5-1; CDR3 protein: CASSPRDTNSPLHF
J gene: TRBJ1-2; clone size: many; V gene: TRBV2; CDR3 protein: CASRSGTGSNYGYTF
J gene: NA; clone size: NA; V gene: TRBV20-1; CDR3 protein: CSARDPTGETQYF
J gene: TRBJ2-7; clone size: NA; V gene: TRBV7-6; CDR3 protein: CAGSLAPGYEQYF
J gene: TRBJ1-5; clone size: NA; V gene: TRBV19; CDR3 protein: CASSIDLERGPNGNQPQHF
J gene: TRBJ1-6; clone size: few; V gene: TRBV20-1; CDR3 protein: CSARPQGAASPLHF
J gene: TRBJ1-4; clone size: few; V gene: TRBV29-1; CDR3 protein: CSVWGAPNEKLFF
J gene: TRBJ2-4; clone size: many; V gene: TRBV30; CDR3 protein: CAWNRGNIQYF
J gene: TRBJ1-2; clone size: many; V gene: TRBV30; CDR3 protein: CAWLQGAHYGYTF
J gene: TRBJ2-3; clone size: NA; V gene: TRBV12-3/TRBV12-4; CDR3 protein: CASRACTDAQYF
J gene: TRBJ2-5; clone size: many; V gene: TRBV2; CDR3 protein: CASSRMTGQETQYF
J gene: TRBJ2-1; clone size: many; V gene: TRBV7-9; CDR3 protein: CASTGGGSLYNEQFF
J gene: TRBJ2-3; clone size: many; V gene: TRBV6-1; CDR3 protein: CASTILADTQYF
J gene: TRBJ1-1; clone size: NA; V gene: TRBV20-1; CDR3 protein: CSARELDTRYF
J gene: TRBJ2-1; clone size: once; V gene: TRBV20-1; CDR3 protein: CSAFHTGLAGVFYNEQFF
J gene: TRBJ1-2; clone size: NA; V gene: TRBV12-3/TRBV12-4; CDR3 protein: CASSPRQVGYGYTF
J gene: TRBJ2-3; clone size: NA; V gene: TRBV28; CDR3 protein: CASSHAHTGQGQPGRQYF
J gene: TRBJ1-2; clone size: NA; V gene: TRBV20-1; CDR3 protein: CSAPGELVAYGYTF
J gene: TRBJ2-1; clone size: NA; V gene: TRBV12-3/TRBV12-4; CDR3 protein: CASSSLAGNGNEQFF
J gene: TRBJ2-1; clone size: NA; V gene: TRBV5-1; CDR3 protein: CASSFGLANEQFF
J gene: TRBJ2-7; clone size: many; V gene: TRBV7-2; CDR3 protein: CASSSSFSGEQYF
J gene: TRBJ1-5; clone size: NA; V gene: TRBV28; CDR3 protein: CASIPSGVSNQPQHF
J gene: TRBJ1-4; clone size: NA; V gene: TRBV27; CDR3 protein: CASSFIGGATNEKLFF
J gene: TRBJ1-5; clone size: few; V gene: TRBV5-6; CDR3 protein: CASSHGATPQHF
J gene: TRBJ1-5; clone size: few; V gene: TRBV20-1; CDR3 protein: CSASTTGPNQPQHF
J gene: TRBJ2-3; clone size: NA; V gene: TRBV20-1; CDR3 protein: CSASSVTASLNTDTQYF
J gene: TRBJ2-7; clone size: few; V gene: TRBV30; CDR3 protein: CAWSGGNEQYF
J gene: NA; clone size: NA; V gene: TRBV7-2; CDR3 protein: CASSSGGLGARETQYF
J gene: TRBJ2-5; clone size: many; V gene: TRBV20-1; CDR3 protein: CSAASGGVQETQYF
J gene: TRBJ2-3; clone size: many; V gene: TRBV27; CDR3 protein: CASSSYDHPDTQYF
J gene: TRBJ1-3; clone size: NA; V gene: TRBV7-2; CDR3 protein: CASSATGGSGNTIYF
J gene: TRBJ2-4; clone size: NA; V gene: TRBV29-1; CDR3 protein: CSVEGHSLHGQYF
J gene: TRBJ2-5; clone size: NA; V gene: TRBV20-1; CDR3 protein: CSARRGRGGDQYF
J gene: TRBJ1-1; clone size: NA; V gene: TRBV20-1; CDR3 protein: CSALRTGTSTEAFF
J gene: TRBJ2-1; clone size: NA; V gene: TRBV10-3; CDR3 protein: CAISPGTVRETQFF